The clone carrying this TCR beta chain came up many times. Its antigen is as yet unknown. The data were taken from a study of post-analysis software for immune sequencing data. V dropped 7 bases and J dropped 0 bases, with 13 bases sitting between them. This CDR3 region has 13 residues. Germline V gives CDR1 SQVTM, CDR2 ANQGSEA. The TCR beta cDNA libraries contained unique molecular identifiers. It was from roughly 1 to 10 million T cells that approximately 500,000 cDNA molecules came. Each CDR3 protein gets one entry after TCRdb re-called the PCR reads with MiXCR. The sample has approximately 570,000 distinct CDR3 sequences, around 44% seen once; the top ten hold under 2%. General study findings and limits: Samples sharing a preparation batch grouped tightly together when assessed by F measure. Multiple sclerosis patients had significantly lower normalized Chao1 diversity than controls. About 5 TRBV segments occurring more often in patients than controls included TRBV5-6, TRBV5-1 and TRBV20-1.

This sequence originates from a girl between 5 and 17 years old with multiple sclerosis. The genes are TRBV29-1 and TRBJ2-7; possible D gene TRBD1, 6 bases. What was sequenced was blood. CDR3: CSAEDSVSYEQYF. The CDR3 bases are TGCAGCGCTGAGGACAGTGTCTCCTACGAGCAGTACTTC.